These 12 T cell receptor beta chains originate from one sample sequenced in a study of technical replicates of blood from several donors (dated by TCRdb to 2016 to 2017). Libraries were built with the immunoSEQ multiplex PCR assay. TCRdb provides this immuneACCESS table in a form limited to in-frame rearrangements. Some clones are lacking; in checked studies, under half of them reflect an unresolved V gene, and why the rest are absent is not known. The sample table holds 70,000 to 95,000 clones, of which more than 85% were seen once. The ten largest clones capture about 0.4% of the sample. The sequenced sample was T cells isolated from PBMCs. These receptor sequences come from a human donor in good health. Some clones in this sample may be carry-over from other donors' samples.

This chain joins TRBV28 and TRBJ2-4; D might be TRBD1 (7 bases). This CDR3 is built from 13 residues. The ends were cut back, 6 bases at V and 9 bases at J, with 15 bases in the middle. Germline-derived CDR1 and CDR2 are MDHEN and SYDVKM. CDR3 sequence reads: CASRRNRGGIQYF. The CDR3 DNA reads TGTGCCAGCAGAAGGAACAGGGGAGGCATTCAGTACTTC.

The CDR3 DNA reads TGTGCCAGCACCCCCCTAGGACAGGGGAAACCCGGGGAGCTGTTTTTT. This encodes CASTPLGQGKPGELFF. This chain connects TRBV7-9 to TRBJ2-2; 9 nucleotides agree with TRBD1. The CDR3 extends over 16 amino acids. The germline CDR1 and CDR2 sequences are SEHNR and FQNEAQ (reference sequence). V lost 7 bases and J lost 6; bases outside the gene matches: 12.

The chain links TRBV5-1 to TRBJ2-1; 11 nucleotides line up with TRBD2. The CDR3 has 19 residues. The V gene's germline CDR1 is SGHRS and CDR2 YFSETQ. J lost 3 bases, V lost 0 bases, and 11 bases had no gene match. Written as DNA, the CDR3 is TGCGCCAGCAGCTTGGCCCTACTAGCGGGAGTGGCCCTCTACAATGAGCAGTTCTTC. It translates to CASSLALLAGVALYNEQFF.

The chain employs TRBV30 and TRBJ2-7, with D perhaps matching TRBD1 (6 bases). The V end was cut by 8 bases, the J end by 3 bases, with 20 bases between. CDR1 GTSNPN and CDR2 SVGIG come from the germline V gene (reference sequence). The CDR3 covers 14 residues. This chain's CDR3 is CAASGAHRGYEQYF. In DNA, the CDR3 is TGTGCCGCCTCAGGGGCCCATAGGGGCTACGAGCAGTACTTC.

This chain links TRBV4-3 with TRBJ2-5; TRBD2 matches at 13 bases. CDR3 size: 17 residues. From germline, CDR1 is LGHNA and CDR2 YSLEER. V trimming: 3 bases; J trimming: 5 bases; junction bases outside the gene matches: 9. CDR3 DNA sequence: TGCGCCAGCAGCCAGAGACTAGCGGGAGGCTGGCAGGAGACCCAGTACTTC. Translation: CASSQRLAGGWQETQYF.

The CDR3 bases are TGCAGCGTCGGAGATTTAGGGGCCTCTGGAAACACCATATATTTT. Translating it yields CSVGDLGASGNTIYF. The chain joins TRBV29-1 to TRBJ1-3; weak D call: TRBD1 (5 bases). Trimming cost V 6 bases and J 0 bases, with 15 bases left between them. The CDR3 has 15 residues. Germline V CDR1 and CDR2: SQVTM, ANQGSEA.

The V and J genes are TRBV7-2 and TRBJ1-1, with D unresolved. The ends were cut back, 4 bases at V and 1 base at J, with 7 bases in the middle. The CDR3 spans 13 residues. Germline assignment: CDR1 SGHTA and CDR2 FQGNSA. CDR3 amino acids: CASSSYGNTEAFF. The CDR3 coding sequence is TGTGCCAGCAGCTCCTATGGGAACACTGAAGCTTTCTTT.

This rearrangement joins TRBV28 to TRBJ1-1, with TRBD1 matching 11 bases. The CDR3 is made up of 15 amino acids. CDR1 is MDHEN, CDR2 SYDVKM, per germline. Trimming cost V 8 bases and J 8 bases; bases outside gene matches: 13. The CDR3 protein is CASHTFRDRGTEAFF. The CDR3 DNA follows: TGTGCCAGCCATACTTTCCGGGACAGGGGGACCGAAGCTTTCTTT.

The chain combines TRBV19 with TRBJ1-5; no clear D. This CDR3 is built from 14 residues. Germline-derived CDR1 and CDR2 are LNHDA and SQIVND (reference sequence). V was pared by 1 base and J by 4 bases, with 8 bases between. Here the CDR3 DNA reads TGTGCCAGTAGTATAGGTGCTGAGAATCAGCCCCAGCATTTT. It yields the protein CASSIGAENQPQHF.

The chain links TRBV2 to TRBJ2-2, with D tentatively TRBD1 (5 bases). Trimming pared 7 bases from V and 7 bases from J, leaving 10 bases between. The CDR3 covers 12 residues. Germline V gene sequence: CDR1 SNHLY, CDR2 FYNNEI. CDR3 nucleotide sequence: TGTGCCAGCAATGGGGCCCTCGGGGAGCTGTTTTTT. Protein sequence: CASNGALGELFF. The entire variable domain, with the rest obtained from reference TRBV2 and TRBJ2-2, is as follows: EPEVTQTPSHQVTQMGQEVILRCVPISNHLYFYWYRQILGQKVEFLVSFYNNEISEKSEIFDDQFSVERPDGSNFTLKIRSTKLEDSAMYFCASNGALGELFFGEGSRLTVL.

The rearrangement uses TRBV27 and TRBJ2-1, with D unclear. From germline, CDR1 is MNHEY and CDR2 SMNVEV (reference sequence). The CDR3 is 13 residues long. The ends were cut back, 2 bases at V and 3 bases at J, with 5 bases in the middle. The CDR3 loop reads CASSLRVYNEQFF. CDR3 in DNA: TGTGCCAGCAGTTTACGGGTCTACAATGAGCAGTTCTTC.

V is TRBV6-5 and J is TRBJ2-7; 8 positions match TRBD2. The J segment lost 5 bases and the V segment lost 0 bases, leaving 9 bases of the junction unmatched. In germline, CDR1 is MNHEY, CDR2 SVGAGI. This CDR3 is built from 16 residues. The CDR3 is CASSYSSGAGANEQYF. The CDR3 nucleotides read TGTGCCAGCAGTTACTCGAGTGGAGCGGGAGCAAACGAGCAGTACTTC.